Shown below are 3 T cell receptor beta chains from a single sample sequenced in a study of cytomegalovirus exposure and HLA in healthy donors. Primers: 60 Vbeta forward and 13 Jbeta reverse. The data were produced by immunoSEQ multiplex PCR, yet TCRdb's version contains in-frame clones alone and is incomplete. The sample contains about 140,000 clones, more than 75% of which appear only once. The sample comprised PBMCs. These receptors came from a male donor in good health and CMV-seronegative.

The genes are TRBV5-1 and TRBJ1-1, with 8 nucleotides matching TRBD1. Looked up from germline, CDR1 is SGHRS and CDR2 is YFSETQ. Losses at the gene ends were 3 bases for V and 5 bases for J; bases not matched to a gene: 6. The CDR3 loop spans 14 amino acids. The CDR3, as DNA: TGCGCCAGCAGCTACGGGACAGGAGGTACTGAAGCTTTCTTT. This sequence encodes CASSYGTGGTEAFF. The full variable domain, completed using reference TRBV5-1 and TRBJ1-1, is KAGVTQTPRYLIKTRGQQVTLSCSPISGHRSVSWYQQTPGQGLQFLFEYFSETQRNKGNFPGRFSGRQFSNSRSEMNVSTLELGDSALYLCASSYGTGGTEAFFGQGTRLTVV.

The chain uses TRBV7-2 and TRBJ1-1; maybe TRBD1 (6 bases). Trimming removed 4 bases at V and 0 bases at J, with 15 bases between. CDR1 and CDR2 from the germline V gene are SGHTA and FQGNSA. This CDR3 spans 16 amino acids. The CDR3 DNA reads TGTGCCAGCAGCTCCCAGGACAGTTCCGTGAACACTGAAGCTTTCTTT. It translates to CASSSQDSSVNTEAFF.

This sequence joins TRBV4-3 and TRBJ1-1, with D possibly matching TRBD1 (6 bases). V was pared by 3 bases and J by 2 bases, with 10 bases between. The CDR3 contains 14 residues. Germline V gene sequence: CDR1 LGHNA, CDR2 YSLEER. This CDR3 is CASSHLQGNTEAFF. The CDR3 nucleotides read TGCGCCAGCAGCCATTTACAGGGTAACACTGAAGCTTTCTTT.